This passage covers 4 T cell receptor beta chains from one sample sequenced in a study of blood T cells in healthy people across ages. It was with a sample-barcoded 5' primer and a J-beta primer mix that a second PCR of about 7 to 12 cycles was run. Each CDR3 protein is one row after TCRdb ran MiXCR on the 5' RACE reads. Here the sample spans hundreds of thousands of distinct CDR3 sequences, more than 25% being singletons. The sequencing input was blood. The receptors here all came from a woman older than 75 in good health.

This clonotype appeared a few times. The chain couples TRBV12-5 to TRBJ2-5, with 8 bases lining up with TRBD1. V trimming: 1 base; J trimming: 4 bases; junction bases outside the gene matches: 11. Germline loops: CDR1 LGHNT, CDR2 FRNRAP. The CDR3 loop spans 17 amino acids. The CDR3 DNA reads TGTGCTAGTGGTTTGGCCAGAGACACAGGGGGGTCAGAGACCCAGTACTTC. This translates into CASGLARDTGGSETQYF.

This clonotype was picked up one time. The junction and the germline gene differ at one end; a read error may be behind it. The CDR3 coding sequence is TGTGCCGGCAGCTTGGGACAGGTCAACGCTGAAGCTTTCTTT. Translated, it gives CAGSLGQVNAEAFF. The J gene is TRBJ1-1, the V gene TRBV5-6, with 8 bases identical to TRBD1. CDR1 is SGHDT and CDR2 is YYEEEE in the germline V gene. There are 14 residues in the CDR3.

This clonotype showed up many times. The chain is built from TRBV3-1 and TRBJ2-5; 7 positions match TRBD1. Germline V gives CDR1 LGHDT, CDR2 YNNKEL (reference sequence). V was clipped by 2 bases and J by 1 base; unmatched bases: 7. The CDR3 extends over 16 amino acids. The CDR3 protein is CASSQQTGITQETQYF. CDR3 sequence (DNA): TGTGCCAGCAGCCAACAGACAGGGATTACCCAAGAGACCCAGTACTTC.

This rearrangement joins TRBV7-2 to TRBJ2-3; D is perhaps TRBD2 (5 bases). Trimming stripped 5 bases from V and 5 bases from J, with 14 bases between. Germline lookup yields CDR1 SGHTA and CDR2 FQGNSA. The CDR3 has 14 residues. The CDR3 protein is CASSELLGQDTQYF. In nucleotides, the CDR3 is TGTGCCAGCAGCGAGTTACTAGGGCAAGATACGCAGTATTTT. The full variable domain, with the rest looked up from reference TRBV7-2 and TRBJ2-3, is GAGVSQSPSNKVTEKGKDVELRCDPISGHTALYWYRQSLGQGLEFLIYFQGNSAPDKSGLPSDRFSAERTGGSVSTLTIQRTQQEDSAVYLCASSELLGQDTQYFGPGTRLTVL.